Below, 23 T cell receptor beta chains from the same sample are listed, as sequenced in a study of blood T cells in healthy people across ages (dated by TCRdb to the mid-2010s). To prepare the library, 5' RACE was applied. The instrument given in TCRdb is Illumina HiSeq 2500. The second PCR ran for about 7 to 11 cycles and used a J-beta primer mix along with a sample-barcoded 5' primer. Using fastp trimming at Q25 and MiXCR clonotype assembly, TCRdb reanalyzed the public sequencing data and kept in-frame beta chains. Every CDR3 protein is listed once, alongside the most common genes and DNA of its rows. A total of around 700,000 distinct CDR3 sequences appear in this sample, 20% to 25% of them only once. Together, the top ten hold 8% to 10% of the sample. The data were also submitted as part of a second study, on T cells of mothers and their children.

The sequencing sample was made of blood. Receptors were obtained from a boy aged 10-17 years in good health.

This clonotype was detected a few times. The CDR3 nucleotides read TGTGCCAGTAGTACAATTCCCGGGACAGGTGGATACGAGCAGTACTTC. Its translation is CASSTIPGTGGYEQYF. The genes are TRBV19 and TRBJ2-7; TRBD1 agrees at 8 bases. With V trimmed by 4 bases and J by 4 bases, 12 bases remained unmatched. Per the germline V gene, CDR1 is LNHDA and CDR2 is SQIVND (reference sequence). This CDR3 region has 16 residues.

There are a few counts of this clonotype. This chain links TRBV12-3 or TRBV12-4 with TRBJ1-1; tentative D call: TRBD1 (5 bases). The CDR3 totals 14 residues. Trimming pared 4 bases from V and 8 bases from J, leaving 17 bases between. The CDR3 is CASSWTLPGAEAFF. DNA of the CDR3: TGTGCCAGCAGTTGGACTCTCCCCGGGGCCGAAGCTTTCTTT.

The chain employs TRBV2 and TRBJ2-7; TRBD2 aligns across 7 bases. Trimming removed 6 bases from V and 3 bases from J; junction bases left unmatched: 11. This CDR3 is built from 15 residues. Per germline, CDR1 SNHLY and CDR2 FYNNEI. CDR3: CASRSTGTTHYEQYF. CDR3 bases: TGTGCCAGCAGATCCACCGGGACTACCCACTACGAGCAGTACTTC.

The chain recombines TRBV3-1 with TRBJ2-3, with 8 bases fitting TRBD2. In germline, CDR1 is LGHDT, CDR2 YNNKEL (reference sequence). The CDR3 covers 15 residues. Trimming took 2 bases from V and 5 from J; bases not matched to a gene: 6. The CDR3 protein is CASSQTAGVRDTQYF. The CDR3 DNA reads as TGTGCCAGCAGCCAAACAGCGGGAGTGAGAGATACGCAGTATTTT.

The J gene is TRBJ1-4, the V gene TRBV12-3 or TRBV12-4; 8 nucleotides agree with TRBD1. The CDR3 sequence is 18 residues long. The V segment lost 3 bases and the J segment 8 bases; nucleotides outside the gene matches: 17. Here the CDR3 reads CASSFPTGVDLETEKLFF. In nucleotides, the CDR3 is TGTGCCAGCAGTTTTCCGACAGGGGTTGATCTGGAAACGGAAAAACTGTTTTTT.

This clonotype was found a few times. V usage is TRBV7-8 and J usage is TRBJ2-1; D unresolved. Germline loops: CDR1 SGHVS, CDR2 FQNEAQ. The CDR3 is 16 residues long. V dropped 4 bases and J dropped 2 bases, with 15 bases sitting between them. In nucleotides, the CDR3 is TGTGCCAGCAGCTCGGACCCCGCGCGGCCCTACAATGAGCAGTTCTTC. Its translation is CASSSDPARPYNEQFF.

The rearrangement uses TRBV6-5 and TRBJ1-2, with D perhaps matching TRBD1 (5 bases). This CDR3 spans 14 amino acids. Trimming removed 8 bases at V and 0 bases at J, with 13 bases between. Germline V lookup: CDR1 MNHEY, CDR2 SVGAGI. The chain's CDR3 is CASGGSVTNYGYTF. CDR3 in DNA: TGTGCCAGCGGGGGGTCCGTGACTAACTATGGCTACACCTTC.

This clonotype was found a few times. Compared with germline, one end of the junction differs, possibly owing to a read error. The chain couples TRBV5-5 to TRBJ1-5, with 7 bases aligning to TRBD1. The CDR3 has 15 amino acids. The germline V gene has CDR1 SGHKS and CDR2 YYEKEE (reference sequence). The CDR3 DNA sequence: TGTGCCGGCAGCTTGGACAGGCCGGTTAATCAGCCCCAGCATTTT. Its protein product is CAGSLDRPVNQPQHF.

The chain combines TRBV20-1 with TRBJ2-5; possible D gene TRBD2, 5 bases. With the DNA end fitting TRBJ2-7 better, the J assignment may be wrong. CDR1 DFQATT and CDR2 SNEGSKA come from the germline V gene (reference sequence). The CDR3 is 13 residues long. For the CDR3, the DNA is TGCAGTGCTAGTTATAGCGCAAGCTACGAGCAGTACTTC. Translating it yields CSASYSASYEQYF.

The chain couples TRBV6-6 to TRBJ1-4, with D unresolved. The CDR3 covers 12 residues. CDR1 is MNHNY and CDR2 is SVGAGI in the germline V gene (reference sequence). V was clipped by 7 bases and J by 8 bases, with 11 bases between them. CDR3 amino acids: CASTLGGEKLFF. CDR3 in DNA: TGTGCCAGCACCTTGGGAGGGGAAAAACTGTTTTTT.

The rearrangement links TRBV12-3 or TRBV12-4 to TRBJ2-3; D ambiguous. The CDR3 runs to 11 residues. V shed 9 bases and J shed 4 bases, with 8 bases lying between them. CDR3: CARTMADTQYF. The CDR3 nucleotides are TGTGCCAGAACGATGGCAGATACGCAGTATTTT.

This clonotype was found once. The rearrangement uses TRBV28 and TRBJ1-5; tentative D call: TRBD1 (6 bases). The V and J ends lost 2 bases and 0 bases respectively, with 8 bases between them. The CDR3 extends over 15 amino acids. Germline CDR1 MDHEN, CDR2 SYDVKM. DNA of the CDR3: TGTGCCAGCAGTTTAACGACAGGTAGCAATCAGCCCCAGCATTTT. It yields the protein CASSLTTGSNQPQHF.

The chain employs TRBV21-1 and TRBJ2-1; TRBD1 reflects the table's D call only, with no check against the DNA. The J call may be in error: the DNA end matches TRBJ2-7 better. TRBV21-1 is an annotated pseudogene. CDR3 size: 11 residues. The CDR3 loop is CSHLDRDEQYF. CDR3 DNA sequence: TGTTCACACTTGGACAGGGACGAGCAGTACTTC.

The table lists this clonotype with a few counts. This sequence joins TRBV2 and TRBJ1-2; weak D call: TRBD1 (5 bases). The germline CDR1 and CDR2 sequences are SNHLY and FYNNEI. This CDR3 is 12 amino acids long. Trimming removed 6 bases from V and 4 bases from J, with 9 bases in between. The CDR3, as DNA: TGTGCCAGCAGGGGGGTTGGCTATGGCTACACCTTC. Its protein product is CASRGVGYGYTF.

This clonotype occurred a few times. The CDR3 nucleotides read TGTGCCACCTCCCCCGGAGATCAGCCCCAGCATTTT. This codes for CATSPGDQPQHF. The V gene is TRBV6-6, the J gene TRBJ1-5, with D hard to call. Trimming cost V 10 bases and J 5 bases, with 12 bases left between them. The V gene's germline CDR1 is MNHNY and CDR2 SVGAGI (reference sequence). This CDR3 has 12 residues.

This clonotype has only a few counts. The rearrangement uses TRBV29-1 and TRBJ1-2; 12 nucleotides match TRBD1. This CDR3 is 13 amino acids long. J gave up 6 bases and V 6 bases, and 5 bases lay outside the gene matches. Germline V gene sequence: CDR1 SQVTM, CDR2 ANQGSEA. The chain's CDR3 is CSVPGTGGNGYTF. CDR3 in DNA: TGCAGCGTGCCCGGGACAGGGGGCAATGGCTACACCTTC.

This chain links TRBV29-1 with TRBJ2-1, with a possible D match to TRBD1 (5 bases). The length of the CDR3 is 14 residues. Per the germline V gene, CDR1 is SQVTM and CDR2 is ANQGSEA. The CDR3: CIAEGWTTYNEQFF. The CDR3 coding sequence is TGCATCGCTGAAGGATGGACAACTTACAATGAGCAGTTCTTC.

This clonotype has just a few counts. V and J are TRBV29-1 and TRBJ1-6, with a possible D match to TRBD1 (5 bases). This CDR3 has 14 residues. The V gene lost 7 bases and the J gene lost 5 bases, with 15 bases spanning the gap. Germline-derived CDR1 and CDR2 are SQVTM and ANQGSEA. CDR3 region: CSALGERNNSPLHF. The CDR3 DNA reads TGCAGCGCCCTGGGGGAGAGGAATAATTCACCCCTCCACTTT.

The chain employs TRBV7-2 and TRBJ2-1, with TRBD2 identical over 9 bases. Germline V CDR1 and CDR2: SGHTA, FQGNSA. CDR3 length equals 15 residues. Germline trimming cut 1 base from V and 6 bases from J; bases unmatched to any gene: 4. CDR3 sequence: CASSLGPAGGNEQFF. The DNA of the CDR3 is TGTGCCAGCAGCTTAGGCCCAGCGGGAGGCAATGAGCAGTTCTTC.

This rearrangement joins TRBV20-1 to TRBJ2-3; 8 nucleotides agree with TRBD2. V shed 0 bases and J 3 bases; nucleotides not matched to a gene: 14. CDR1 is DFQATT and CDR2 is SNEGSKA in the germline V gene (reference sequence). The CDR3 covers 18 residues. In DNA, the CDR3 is TGCAGTGCTAGAGATAGCCGAGGGAGTAGCGGGACTACAGATACGCAGTATTTT. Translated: CSARDSRGSSGTTDTQYF.

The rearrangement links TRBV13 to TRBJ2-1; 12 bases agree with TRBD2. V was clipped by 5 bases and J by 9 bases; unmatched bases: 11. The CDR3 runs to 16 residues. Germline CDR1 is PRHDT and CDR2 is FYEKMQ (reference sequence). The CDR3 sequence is CASSLLLAGGPSEQFF. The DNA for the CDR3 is TGTGCCAGCAGCCTCCTCCTAGCGGGAGGGCCTAGTGAGCAGTTCTTC.

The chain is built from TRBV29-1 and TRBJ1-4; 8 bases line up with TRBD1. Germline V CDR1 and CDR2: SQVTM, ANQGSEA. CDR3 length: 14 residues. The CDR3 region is CSGGKQGGVEKLFF. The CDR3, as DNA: TGCAGTGGCGGGAAACAGGGGGGGGTTGAAAAACTGTTTTTT.

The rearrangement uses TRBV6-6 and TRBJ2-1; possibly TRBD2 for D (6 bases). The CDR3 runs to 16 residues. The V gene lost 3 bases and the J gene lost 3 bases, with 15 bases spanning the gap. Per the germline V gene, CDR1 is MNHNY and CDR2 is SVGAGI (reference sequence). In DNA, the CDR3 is TGTGCCAGCAGTTATGGCTCGGCGGGGAACTACAATGAGCAGTTCTTC. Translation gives CASSYGSAGNYNEQFF.